This T cell receptor beta chain was identified in a study of post-analysis software for immune sequencing data. Study-wide points: Roughly five TRBV segments appeared more often in patients than in controls, and TRBV5-6, TRBV5-1 and TRBV20-1 were among these.

This clonotype has just a few counts. What it recognizes is unknown. Trimming removed 2 bases at V and 2 bases at J, with 6 bases between. The CDR3 sequence is 13 residues long. Germline CDR1 and CDR2: MNHEY and SVGAGI. The authors incorporated unique molecular identifiers into the TCR beta cDNA libraries. MiXCR was run by TCRdb on the PCR reads, yielding one entry per CDR3 protein. Among hundreds of thousands of distinct CDR3 sequences listed, approximately 59% were seen once. The receptor was isolated from a girl aged 2 to 9 with multiple sclerosis. Source material: blood. This chain links TRBV6-5 with TRBJ1-2, with D unclear. CDR3 sequence: CASSYRRNYGYTF. CDR3 DNA: TGTGCCAGCAGTTACCGACGGAACTATGGCTACACCTTC.